Described below is a single T cell receptor (beta chain) sequence and its context. The sample holds many counts of this clonotype. Which antigen it targets is not known. The record has no base qualities; no much larger clone is one base away. These data originate in a study of T cell repertoires in cytomegalovirus infection (dated by TCRdb to 2018 to 2020). For the study in its entirety: Donor HLA type was relevant to the analysis, as public TCR beta signatures indicated carriage of CMV infection together with the matching HLA type. Study-wide conclusions, independent of this receptor: Carriers of CMV infection plus the relevant HLA type were discriminated by the cumulative frequency of public TCR beta family members in the study cohort and in an independent approximately 400-donor cohort. The ex vivo response was dominated by HLA-C-restricted CMV-specific TCR beta clonotypes, which also provided the single most frequent clonotype in two of eight donors.

Sequencing used an Illumina HiSeq 1500. In-frame beta chains were kept once TCRdb had trimmed the public reads at Q25 with fastp and called clones with MiXCR. Records with the same CDR3 protein are collapsed into one entry carrying the most frequent genes and DNA. The sample table records 400,000 or so distinct CDR3 sequences; under 40% of these occur just once. Clones ranked in the top ten supply roughly 13% of the sample. Taken from cysteine to phenylalanine, the CDR3 has 16 residues. Only the CDR3 DNA stays, 48 bases, in frame from base 1. Taken from the germline V gene, the CDR1 and CDR2 loops are MNHNS and SASEGT. Clipping removes 3 bases from V and 3 bases from J, with 9 as the unmatched junction base count.

This TCR derives from a human donor in good health (CMV status not recorded). Some clones in this sample may be carry-over from other donors' samples. The sequenced material came from PBMCs. Here the chain combines TRBV6-1 and TRBJ2-7, and 9 bases in between align with TRBD1. The nucleotide sequence is TGTGCCAGCAGTGAGACCGCCGCGGGACAGGGCTACGAGCAGTACTTC. This encodes CASSETAAGQGYEQYF.